Below are 18 T cell receptor beta chains sequenced from a single sample in a study of blood T cell repertoires in COVID-19. Clones were sequenced by immunoSEQ multiplex PCR, and TCRdb holds only the in-frame ones, with some missing. The repertoire includes about 410,000 clones, roughly 91% of them detected once, and about 0.57% sits in the top ten. The source material was PBMCs or T cells enriched from blood (not recorded which). The receptors were sampled from a man between 18 and 29 years old who had recovered from COVID-19.

This clone occurred many times. The V and J genes are TRBV2 and TRBJ1-6, with a tentative D call TRBD1 (5 bases). Trimming removed 2 bases from V and 13 bases from J, with 15 bases in between. This CDR3 spans 14 amino acids. From germline, CDR1 is SNHLY and CDR2 FYNNEI. The CDR3 coding sequence is TGTGCCAGCAGTGAACCCGGCAGGGTGAGTCCCCTCCACTTT. It specifies CASSEPGRVSPLHF.

This chain uses TRBV19 with TRBJ1-2; D possibly corresponds to TRBD1 (5 bases). The CDR3 contains 13 residues. The germline gives CDR1 LNHDA, CDR2 SQIVND (reference sequence). With 3 bases removed from V and 7 bases from J, the gap between germline ends came to 12 bases. The CDR3 DNA is TGTGCCAGTAGTATCGGGGGGGAGTCTGGCTACACCTTC. It yields the protein CASSIGGESGYTF.

The CDR3, as DNA: TGTGCCAGCATCTCTTGGGCCCAACGGGAGCAGTACTTC. Translation gives CASISWAQREQYF. The V gene is TRBV6-5, the J gene TRBJ2-7; D is unclear. The ends were cut back, 7 bases at V and 7 bases at J, with 17 bases in the middle. The CDR3 has 13 amino acids. Germline V gene data show CDR1 as MNHEY and CDR2 as SVGAGI.

The rearrangement links TRBV11-2 to TRBJ1-2, with unresolved D. V dropped 1 base and J dropped 7 bases, with 13 bases sitting between them. This CDR3 spans 14 amino acids. Looked up from germline, CDR1 is SGHAT and CDR2 is FQNNGV. The CDR3 DNA reads TGTGCCAGCAGCTTAGCGACGGGCGGGAGTGGCTACACCTTC. Its protein is CASSLATGGSGYTF.

The chain carries TRBV19 and TRBJ1-1, with 7 bases matching TRBD1. The germline gives CDR1 LNHDA, CDR2 SQIVND (reference sequence). Losses at the gene ends were 3 bases for V and 10 bases for J; bases not matched to a gene: 5. CDR3 length: 12 amino acids. The CDR3 DNA reads as TGTGCCAGTAGTATCCCGTCAGGGGGAGCTTTCTTT. Its translation: CASSIPSGGAFF. The whole variable domain, remainder taken from reference TRBV19 and TRBJ1-1, is DGGITQSPKYLFRKEGQNVTLSCEQNLNHDAMYWYRQDPGQGLRLIYYSQIVNDFQKGDIAEGYSVSREKKESFPLTVTSAQKNPTAFYLCASSIPSGGAFFGQGTRLTVV.

The chain employs TRBV24-1 and TRBJ1-5; 12 bases are a match to TRBD1. The V and J ends lost 4 bases and 6 bases, in that order; junction bases with no gene match: 6. Germline V CDR1 and CDR2: KGHDR, SFDVKD. CDR3 size: 16 residues. The CDR3 sequence is CATSDGTGGSGQPQHF. CDR3 coding DNA: TGTGCCACCAGTGACGGGACAGGGGGCTCGGGTCAGCCCCAGCATTTT.

This chain links TRBV28 with TRBJ1-1, with D maybe TRBD1 (6 bases). V gave up 5 bases and J gave up 2 bases, with 12 bases separating them. This CDR3 has 14 amino acids. Germline V gene data show CDR1 as MDHEN and CDR2 as SYDVKM. Here the CDR3 DNA reads TGTGCCAGCAGTCCCTTACAGGGTAACACTGAAGCTTTCTTT. Amino acids: CASSPLQGNTEAFF.

The V call is TRBV6-5, the J call TRBJ1-1; TRBD1 agrees at 9 bases. The germline V gene has CDR1 MNHEY and CDR2 SVGAGI. With 6 bases clipped from V and 3 bases from J, the junction kept 2 bases outside the gene matches. This CDR3 region has 13 residues. CDR3 coding DNA: TGTGCCAGCAGCGGACAGGGGTACACTGAAGCTTTCTTT. It encodes CASSGQGYTEAFF.

V gene TRBV18 combines with J gene TRBJ1-1; D not resolved. This CDR3 is 13 amino acids long. Germline CDR1 and CDR2: KGHSH and LQKENI. Trimming removed 1 base from V and 4 bases from J, with 7 bases in between. Written as DNA, the CDR3 is TGTGCCAGCTCACCACAAGCGCGCACTGAAGCTTTCTTT. Its protein product is CASSPQARTEAFF.

V usage is TRBV11-2 and J usage is TRBJ1-2; perhaps TRBD1 as D (5 bases). The CDR3 has 15 residues. Germline loops: CDR1 SGHAT, CDR2 FQNNGV. The V and J ends lost 0 bases and 5 bases respectively, with 13 bases between them. The CDR3: CASSLEFGGQYGYTF. CDR3 nucleotide sequence: TGTGCCAGCAGCTTAGAATTCGGGGGTCAATATGGCTACACCTTC.

The chain is built from TRBV6-5 and TRBJ1-6, with 9 bases aligning to TRBD1. V dropped 6 bases and J dropped 7; count of bases not matched to a gene: 1. Germline V lookup: CDR1 MNHEY, CDR2 SVGAGI. The CDR3 consists of 13 residues. The CDR3 sequence is CASRTGGNSPLHF. The CDR3 DNA reads TGTGCCAGCAGGACAGGGGGGAATTCACCCCTCCACTTT.

This rearrangement joins TRBV7-9 to TRBJ2-1; tentative D call: TRBD2 (6 bases). The CDR3 has 19 residues. The V gene's germline CDR1 is SEHNR and CDR2 FQNEAQ (reference sequence). The germline V and J ends were trimmed by 1 base and 0 bases, with 19 bases remaining between them. CDR3 protein: CASSLEVGRILSSYNEQFF. CDR3 bases: TGTGCCAGCAGCTTAGAGGTAGGGAGGATCTTAAGCTCCTACAATGAGCAGTTCTTC.

This chain links TRBV9 with TRBJ1-1; 9 bases fit TRBD1. The CDR3 is 15 amino acids. V shed 0 bases, J shed 8 bases, and the junction held 8 bases outside the gene matches. Germline V gene lookup returns CDR1 SGDLS and CDR2 YYNGEE. This chain's CDR3 is CASSVAVPGQGEAFF. DNA of the CDR3: TGTGCCAGCAGCGTAGCCGTCCCGGGACAGGGAGAAGCTTTCTTT.

The chain combines TRBV19 with TRBJ1-5, with 9 bases aligning to TRBD1. The CDR3 extends over 15 amino acids. The germline V gene encodes CDR1 LNHDA and CDR2 SQIVND (reference sequence). Losses at the gene ends were 6 bases for V and 5 bases for J; bases not matched to a gene: 8. Written as DNA, the CDR3 is TGTGCCAGTAGAAAGACAGGGGGGGAACATCAGCCCCAGCATTTT. Protein: CASRKTGGEHQPQHF.

V usage is TRBV6-1 and J usage is TRBJ1-2, with TRBD1 identical over 7 bases. There are 14 residues in the CDR3. Germline lookup yields CDR1 MNHNS and CDR2 SASEGT. The trim removed 1 base at V and 3 bases at J, leaving 2 bases unmatched. The CDR3 loop is CASSEVGTDYGYTF. In nucleotides, the CDR3 is TGTGCCAGCAGTGAAGTGGGGACAGACTATGGCTACACCTTC.

V and J are TRBV12-5 and TRBJ1-2, with unresolved D. The CDR3 has 13 residues. Germline-derived CDR1 and CDR2 are LGHNT and FRNRAP. Trimming left V 2 bases short and J 11 bases short, with 15 bases between. DNA for the CDR3: TGTGCTAGTGGTTTGTTCCCACAAACCGGGTACACCTTC. Amino acids: CASGLFPQTGYTF.

The rearrangement uses TRBV5-4 and TRBJ2-1; D remains ambiguous. CDR1 and CDR2 (germline): SGHNT, YYREEE (reference sequence). Trimming cost V 4 bases and J 10 bases, with 12 bases left between them. This CDR3 contains 12 residues. The CDR3 region is CASSLPLSEQFF. The CDR3 nucleotides read TGTGCCAGCAGCCTGCCTTTAAGCGAGCAGTTCTTC.

This clone was picked up one time. The chain couples TRBV7-9 to TRBJ1-3; D unresolved. Trimming cost V 6 bases and J 1 base, with 13 bases left between them. There are 15 residues in the CDR3. CDR1 and CDR2 (germline): SEHNR, FQNEAQ (reference sequence). The CDR3 reads CASSPNILSGNTIYF. CDR3 bases: TGTGCCAGCAGTCCAAACATCCTTTCTGGAAACACCATATATTTT.